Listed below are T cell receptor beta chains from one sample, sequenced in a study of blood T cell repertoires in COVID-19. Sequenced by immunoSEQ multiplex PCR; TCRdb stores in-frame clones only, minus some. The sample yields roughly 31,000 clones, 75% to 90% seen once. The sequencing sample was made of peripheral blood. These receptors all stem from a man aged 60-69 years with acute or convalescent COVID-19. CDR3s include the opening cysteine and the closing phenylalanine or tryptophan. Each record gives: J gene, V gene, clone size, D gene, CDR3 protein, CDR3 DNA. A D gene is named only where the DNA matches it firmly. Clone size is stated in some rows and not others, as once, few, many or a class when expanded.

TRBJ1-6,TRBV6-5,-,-,CASTPAGANNSPLHF,TGTGCCAGCACCCCCGCGGGGGCGAATAATTCACCCCTCCACTTT
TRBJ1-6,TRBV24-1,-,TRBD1,CATSDSRTGGNSPLHF,TGTGCCACCAGTGATTCGCGGACAGGGGGAAATTCACCCCTCCACTTT
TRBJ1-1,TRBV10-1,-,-,CASSESGSTEAFF,TGCGCCAGCAGTGAGTCGGGCAGCACTGAAGCTTTCTTT
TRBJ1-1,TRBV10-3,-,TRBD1,CAITGTGGGEAFF,TGTGCCATCACCGGGACAGGGGGCGGTGAAGCTTTCTTT
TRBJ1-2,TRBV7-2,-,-,CASSLWGPTGRGYTF,TGTGCCAGCAGCTTATGGGGGCCCACCGGGCGGGGCTACACCTTC
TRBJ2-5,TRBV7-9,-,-,CASSYPASLPETQYF,TGTGCCAGCAGTTACCCTGCTAGTTTACCAGAGACCCAGTACTTC
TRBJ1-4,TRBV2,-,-,CASSDRPATNEKLFF,TGTGCCAGCAGTGACAGGCCTGCAACTAATGAAAAACTGTTTTTT
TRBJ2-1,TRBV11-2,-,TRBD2,CASSSTSGGGNEQFF,TGTGCCAGCAGCTCGACTAGCGGGGGGGGAAATGAGCAGTTCTTC
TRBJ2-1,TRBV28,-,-,CATRDGGASYNEQFF,TGTGCCACAAGAGATGGGGGCGCTTCCTACAATGAGCAGTTCTTC
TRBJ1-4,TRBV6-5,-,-,CASSYSGRPGGEKLFF,TGTGCCAGCAGTTACTCCGGCAGGCCAGGAGGTGAAAAACTGTTTTTT
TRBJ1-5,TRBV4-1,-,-,CASSQERGQPQHF,TGCGCCAGCAGCCAAGAACGGGGACAGCCCCAGCATTTT
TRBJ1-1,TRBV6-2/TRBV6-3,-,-,CASSYSWGTSTEAFF,TGTGCCAGCAGTTACAGTTGGGGGACATCCACTGAAGCTTTCTTT
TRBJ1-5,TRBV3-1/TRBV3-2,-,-,CASSQGGGVAQHF,TGTGCCAGCAGCCAAGGGGGAGGGGTGGCCCAGCATTTT
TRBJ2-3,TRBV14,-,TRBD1,CASSPRTGQDTQYF,TGTGCCAGCAGCCCGAGGACAGGGCAAGATACGCAGTATTTT
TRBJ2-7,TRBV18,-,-,CASSPSSLLAYGEQYF,TGTGCCAGCTCACCTTCAAGTTTACTAGCATACGGGGAGCAGTACTTC
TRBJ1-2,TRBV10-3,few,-,CAISGTAGDGYTF,TGTGCCATCAGTGGGACGGCGGGGGATGGCTACACCTTC
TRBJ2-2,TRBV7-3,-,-,CASSTSLYGELFF,TGTGCCAGCAGCACCTCCCTCTACGGGGAGCTGTTTTTT
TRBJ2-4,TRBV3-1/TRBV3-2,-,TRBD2,CASSQAEGLAGRRLQYF,TGTGCCAGCAGCCAAGCCGAGGGACTAGCGGGCCGTCGCCTTCAGTACTTC
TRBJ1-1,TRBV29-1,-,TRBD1,CSGWTGPEAFF,TGCAGCGGATGGACAGGGCCCGAAGCTTTCTTT
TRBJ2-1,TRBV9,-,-,CASSVDRAWNEQFF,TGTGCCAGCAGCGTAGACAGGGCGTGGAATGAGCAGTTCTTC
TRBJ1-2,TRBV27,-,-,CASSLINSNYGYTF,TGTGCCAGCAGCCTTATTAACAGTAACTATGGCTACACCTTC
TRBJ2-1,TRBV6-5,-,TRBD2,CASSPLAGGYEQFF,TGTGCCAGCAGTCCTTTAGCGGGAGGGTATGAGCAGTTCTTC
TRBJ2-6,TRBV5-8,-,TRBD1,CASSKDRGRSGANVLTF,TGTGCCAGCAGCAAAGACAGGGGGAGGTCTGGGGCCAACGTCCTGACTTTC
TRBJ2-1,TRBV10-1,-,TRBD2,CASAPLAGFTYNEQFF,TGCGCCAGTGCCCCCCTAGCGGGCTTTACCTACAATGAGCAGTTCTTC
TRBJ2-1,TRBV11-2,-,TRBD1,CASSWTGGAYNEQFF,TGTGCCAGCAGCTGGACAGGGGGCGCCTACAATGAGCAGTTCTTC
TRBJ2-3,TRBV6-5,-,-,CASSPTNTDTQYF,TGTGCCAGCAGTCCGACTAACACAGATACGCAGTATTTT
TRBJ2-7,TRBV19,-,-,CASSIGRAYEQYF,TGTGCCAGTAGTATCGGTCGCGCCTACGAGCAGTACTTC
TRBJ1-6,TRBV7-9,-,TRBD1,CASRPGQVKGSYNSPLHF,TGTGCCAGCAGACCTGGACAGGTAAAAGGATCCTATAATTCACCCCTCCACTTT
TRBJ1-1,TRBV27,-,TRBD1,CASSLSPAGGINTEAFF,TGTGCCAGCAGTTTATCTCCTGCAGGGGGGATCAACACTGAAGCTTTCTTT
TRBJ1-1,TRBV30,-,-,CAWSEHQNTEAFF,TGTGCCTGGAGTGAACATCAGAACACTGAAGCTTTCTTT
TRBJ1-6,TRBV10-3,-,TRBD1,CAISAPPGTGDSPLHF,TGTGCCATCAGTGCACCGCCCGGGACAGGGGATTCACCCCTCCACTTT
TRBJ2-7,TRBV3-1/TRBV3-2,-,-,CASSHRGTYEQYF,TGTGCCAGCAGCCATCGGGGAACCTACGAGCAGTACTTC
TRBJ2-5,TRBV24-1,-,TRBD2,CATSDPGLAGVETQYF,TGTGCCACCAGTGACCCGGGACTAGCGGGAGTGGAGACCCAGTACTTC
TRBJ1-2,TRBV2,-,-,CASSATAADGYTF,TGTGCCAGCAGCGCTACAGCAGCTGATGGCTACACCTTC
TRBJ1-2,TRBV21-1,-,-,CASSWRDPGYTF,TGTGCCAGCAGCTGGAGAGATCCTGGCTACACCTTC
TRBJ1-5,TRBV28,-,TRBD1,CASSQGVWHQPQHF,TGTGCCAGCAGTCAGGGGGTCTGGCATCAGCCCCAGCATTTT
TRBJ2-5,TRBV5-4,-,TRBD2,CASSLTSGAGETQYF,TGTGCCAGCAGCTTGACTAGCGGGGCGGGGGAGACCCAGTACTTC
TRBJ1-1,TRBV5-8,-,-,CASSSGRVASTEAFF,TGTGCCAGCAGCTCCGGGAGGGTGGCTAGCACTGAAGCTTTCTTT
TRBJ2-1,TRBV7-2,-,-,CASTPIGAPYNEQFF,TGTGCCAGCACTCCCATCGGAGCCCCCTACAATGAGCAGTTCTTC
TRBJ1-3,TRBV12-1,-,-,CASSRTRVRSSGNTIYF,TGTGCCAGCAGCCGTACCAGGGTTCGGAGCTCTGGAAACACCATATATTTT
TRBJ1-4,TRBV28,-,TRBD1,CASRRRDRGFGDEKLFF,TGTGCCAGCAGACGCCGGGACAGGGGTTTCGGCGATGAAAAACTGTTTTTT
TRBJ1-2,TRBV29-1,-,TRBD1,CSAAGQGARGYGYTF,TGCAGCGCGGCTGGACAGGGGGCGCGCGGCTATGGCTACACCTTC
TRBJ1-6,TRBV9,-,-,CASSSRSGGSSPLHF,TGTGCCAGCAGCTCCCGAAGTGGGGGCAGCTCACCCCTCCACTTT
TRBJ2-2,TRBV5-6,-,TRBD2,CASSLAGGGNTGELFF,TGTGCCAGCAGCTTGGCGGGAGGAGGGAACACCGGGGAGCTGTTTTTT
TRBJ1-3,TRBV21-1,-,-,CASIPRFWGTLFSGNTIYF,TGTGCCAGCATCCCGCGGTTTTGGGGGACTCTATTCTCTGGAAACACCATATATTTT
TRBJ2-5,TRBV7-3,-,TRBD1,CASSFASGGQETQYF,TGTGCCAGCAGCTTTGCCTCAGGGGGACAAGAGACCCAGTACTTC
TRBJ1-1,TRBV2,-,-,CASSLGHYTEAFF,TGTGCCAGCAGTTTGGGACATTACACTGAAGCTTTCTTT
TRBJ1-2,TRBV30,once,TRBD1,CAWGPDRSNYGYTF,TGTGCCTGGGGCCCGGACAGGTCTAACTATGGCTACACCTTC
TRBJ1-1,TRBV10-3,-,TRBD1,CAIRGQGRLNTEAFF,TGTGCCATCAGGGGACAGGGGCGGTTGAACACTGAAGCTTTCTTT
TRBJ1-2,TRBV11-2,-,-,CASSLDPDRDYGYTF,TGTGCCAGCAGCCTAGACCCGGACAGAGACTATGGCTACACCTTC
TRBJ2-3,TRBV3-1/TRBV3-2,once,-,CASSQDLVGAPRVVF,TGTGCCAGCAGCCAAGATCTGGTGGGGGCCCCGAGAGTTGTTTTT
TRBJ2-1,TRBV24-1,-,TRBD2,CATSPGGSGTGLMSYNEQFF,TGTGCCACCAGTCCCGGGGGGAGCGGGACCGGCTTAATGAGCTACAATGAGCAGTTCTTC
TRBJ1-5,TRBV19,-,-,CASSIREQAYNQPQHF,TGTGCCAGTAGTATCCGGGAGCAGGCTTACAATCAGCCCCAGCATTTT
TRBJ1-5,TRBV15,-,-,CATSREYQPQHF,TGTGCCACCAGCAGGGAGTATCAGCCCCAGCATTTT
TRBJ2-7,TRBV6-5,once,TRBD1,CASSYATGVFYEQYF,TGTGCCAGCAGTTACGCGACAGGGGTTTTCTACGAGCAGTACTTC
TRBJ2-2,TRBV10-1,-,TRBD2,CASSEGTAGTSGRVFANTGELFF,TGCGCCAGCAGTGAGGGGACAGCCGGGACTAGCGGGAGAGTTTTCGCGAACACCGGGGAGCTGTTTTTT
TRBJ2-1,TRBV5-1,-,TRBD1,CASSLRQGTYNEQFF,TGCGCCAGCAGCTTACGACAGGGGACCTACAATGAGCAGTTCTTC
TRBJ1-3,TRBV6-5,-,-,CASSYLQGSGNTIYF,TGTGCCAGCAGTTATCTCCAGGGCTCTGGAAACACCATATATTTT
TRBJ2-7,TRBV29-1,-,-,CSAKTSGEQYF,TGCAGCGCTAAGACTAGTGGGGAGCAGTACTTC
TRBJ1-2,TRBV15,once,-,CATSRVSGNYGYTF,TGTGCCACCAGCAGAGTTTCGGGGAACTATGGCTACACCTTC